The T cell receptor beta chain described here comes from a study of OX40 agonist ivuxolimab in advanced cancers. Study background: Past anti-PD-1, anti-PD-L1 or anti-CTLA-4 therapy was accepted, and approximately 40% had received some.

V shed 5 bases, J shed 6 bases, and the junction held 6 bases outside the gene matches. The CDR3 has 16 amino acids. Looked up from germline, CDR1 is SGHVS and CDR2 is FQNEAQ. Here immunoSEQ multiplex PCR was the method, and the copy in TCRdb shows in-frame clones only, minus some. The data contain approximately 51,000 clones, around 77% of them seen just once; the ten biggest clones take up approximately 2%. Material: CD4+ or CD8+ T cells sorted from blood, obtained in a trial of the OX40 agonist ivuxolimab. This chain uses TRBV7-8 with TRBJ2-2; 13 bases fit TRBD2. The source is an adult with an advanced solid tumor such as melanoma, head and neck, liver or kidney cancer. CDR3 in amino acids: CASSPGGLAGPGELFF. CDR3 nucleotide sequence: TGTGCCAGCAGCCCCGGGGGACTAGCGGGGCCCGGGGAGCTGTTTTTT.